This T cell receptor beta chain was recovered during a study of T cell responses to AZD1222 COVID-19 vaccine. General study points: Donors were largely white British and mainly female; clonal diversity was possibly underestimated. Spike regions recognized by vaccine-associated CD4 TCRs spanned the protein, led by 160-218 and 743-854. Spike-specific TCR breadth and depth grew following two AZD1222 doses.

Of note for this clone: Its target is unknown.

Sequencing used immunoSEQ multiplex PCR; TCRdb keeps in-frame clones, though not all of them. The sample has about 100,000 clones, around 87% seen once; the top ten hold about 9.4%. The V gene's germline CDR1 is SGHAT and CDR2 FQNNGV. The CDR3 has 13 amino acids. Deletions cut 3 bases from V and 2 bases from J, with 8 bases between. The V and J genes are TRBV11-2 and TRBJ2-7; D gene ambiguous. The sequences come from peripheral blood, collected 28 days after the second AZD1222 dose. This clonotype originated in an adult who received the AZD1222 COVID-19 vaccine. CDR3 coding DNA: TGTGCCAGCAGCTTTGGACGGACCTACGAGCAGTACTTC. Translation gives CASSFGRTYEQYF.